The sequence of this T cell receptor beta chain was determined in a study of identical twins. TCRdb passed the 5' RACE reads through MiXCR, listing each CDR3 protein once. The sample lists approximately 190,000 distinct CDR3 sequences, roughly 15% occurring once. There are many counts of this clonotype. V was trimmed by 4 bases and J by 7 bases, leaving 11 bases between them. The CDR3 has 12 residues. These same data were also listed under a study on T cells expressing NK-cell markers.

This sequence originates from a young woman in good health. Sequenced sample: CD8+ T cells sorted from blood. V is TRBV12-3 or TRBV12-4 and J is TRBJ2-7; tentatively, D is TRBD1 or TRBD2 (6 bases each). The CDR3 DNA sequence: TGTGCCAGCAGTTGGGGGGCGGGAGAGCAGTACTTC. Translated, it gives CASSWGAGEQYF.